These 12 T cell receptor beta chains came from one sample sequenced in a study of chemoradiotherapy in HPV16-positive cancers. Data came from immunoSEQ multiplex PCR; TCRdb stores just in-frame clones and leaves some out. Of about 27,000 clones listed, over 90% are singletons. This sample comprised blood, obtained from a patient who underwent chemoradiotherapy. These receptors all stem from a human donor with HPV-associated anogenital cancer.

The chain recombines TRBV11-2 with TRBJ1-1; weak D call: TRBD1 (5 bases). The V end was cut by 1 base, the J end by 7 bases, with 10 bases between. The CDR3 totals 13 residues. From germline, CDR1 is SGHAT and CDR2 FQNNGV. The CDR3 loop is CASSLVGEIEAFF. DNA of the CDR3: TGTGCCAGCAGCTTAGTGGGGGAAATTGAAGCTTTCTTT.

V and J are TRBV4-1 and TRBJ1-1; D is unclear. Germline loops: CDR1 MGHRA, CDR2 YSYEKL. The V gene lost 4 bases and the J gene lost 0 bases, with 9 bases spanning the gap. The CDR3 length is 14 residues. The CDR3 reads CASSLREMNTEAFF. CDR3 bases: TGCGCCAGCAGCCTGCGGGAGATGAACACTGAAGCTTTCTTT.

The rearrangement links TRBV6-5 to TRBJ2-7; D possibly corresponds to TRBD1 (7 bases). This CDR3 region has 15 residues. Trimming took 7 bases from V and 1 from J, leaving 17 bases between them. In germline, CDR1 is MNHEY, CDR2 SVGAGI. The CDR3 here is CASNTGAGGSYEQYF. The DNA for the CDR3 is TGTGCCAGCAATACGGGGGCAGGGGGATCCTACGAGCAGTACTTC.

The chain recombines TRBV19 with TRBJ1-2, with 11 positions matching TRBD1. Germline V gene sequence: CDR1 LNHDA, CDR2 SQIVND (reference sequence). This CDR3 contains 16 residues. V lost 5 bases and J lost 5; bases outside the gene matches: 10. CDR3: CASSPGQGAIGYGYTF. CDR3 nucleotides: TGTGCCAGTAGTCCTGGACAGGGGGCAATCGGTTATGGCTACACCTTC.

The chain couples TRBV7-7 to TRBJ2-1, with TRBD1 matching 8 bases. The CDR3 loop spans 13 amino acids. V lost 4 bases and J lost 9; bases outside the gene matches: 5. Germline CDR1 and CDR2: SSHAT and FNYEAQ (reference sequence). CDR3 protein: CASSSDRVGEQFF. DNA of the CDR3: TGTGCCAGCAGCTCGGACAGGGTTGGTGAGCAGTTCTTC. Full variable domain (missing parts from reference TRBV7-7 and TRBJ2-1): GAGVSQSPRYKVTKRGQDVTLRCDPISSHATLYWYQQALGQGPEFLTYFNYEAQPDKSGLPSDRFSAERPEGSISTLTIQRTEQRDSAMYRCASSSDRVGEQFFGPGTRLTVL.

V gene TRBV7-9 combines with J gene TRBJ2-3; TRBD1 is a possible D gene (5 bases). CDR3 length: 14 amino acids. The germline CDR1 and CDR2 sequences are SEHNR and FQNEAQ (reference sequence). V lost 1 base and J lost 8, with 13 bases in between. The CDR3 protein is CASSLVAPGRTQYF. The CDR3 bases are TGTGCCAGCAGCTTAGTTGCCCCAGGGCGTACGCAGTATTTT.

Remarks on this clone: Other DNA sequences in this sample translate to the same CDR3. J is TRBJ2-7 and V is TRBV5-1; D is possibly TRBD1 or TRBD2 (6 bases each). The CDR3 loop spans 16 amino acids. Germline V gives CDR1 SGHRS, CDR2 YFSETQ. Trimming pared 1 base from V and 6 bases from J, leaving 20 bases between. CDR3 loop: CASSLPQQGGWGEQYF. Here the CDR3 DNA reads TGCGCCAGCAGCTTGCCCCAACAGGGAGGATGGGGCGAGCAGTACTTC.

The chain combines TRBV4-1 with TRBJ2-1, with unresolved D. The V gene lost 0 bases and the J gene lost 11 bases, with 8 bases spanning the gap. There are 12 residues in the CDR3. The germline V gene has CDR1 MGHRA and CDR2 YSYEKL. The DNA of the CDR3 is TGCGCCAGCAGCCAAGATGGAAGACAGCAGTTCTTC. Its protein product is CASSQDGRQQFF.

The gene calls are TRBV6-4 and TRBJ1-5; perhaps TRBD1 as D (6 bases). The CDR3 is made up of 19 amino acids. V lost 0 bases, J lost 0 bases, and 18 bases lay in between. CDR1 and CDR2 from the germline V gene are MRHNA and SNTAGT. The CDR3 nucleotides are TGTGCCAGCAGTGACTCATGGGGGCGACCCGAATATAGCAATCAGCCCCAGCATTTT. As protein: CASSDSWGRPEYSNQPQHF.

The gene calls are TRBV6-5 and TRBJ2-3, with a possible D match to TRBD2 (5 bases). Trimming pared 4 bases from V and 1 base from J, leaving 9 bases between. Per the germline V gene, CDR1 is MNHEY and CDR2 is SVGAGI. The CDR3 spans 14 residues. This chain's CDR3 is CASSWGSGTDTQYF. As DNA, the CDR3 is TGTGCCAGCAGTTGGGGTAGCGGCACAGATACGCAGTATTTT.

The CDR3, as DNA: TGCAGTGCTAGATGGGGTCGAGCCCAGCATTTT. Translation: CSARWGRAQHF. V usage is TRBV20-1 and J usage is TRBJ1-5, with no clear D. There are 11 residues in the CDR3. The germline V gene encodes CDR1 DFQATT and CDR2 SNEGSKA (reference sequence). Trimming shortened V by 2 bases and J by 11 bases, and 10 bases separated the two germline ends.

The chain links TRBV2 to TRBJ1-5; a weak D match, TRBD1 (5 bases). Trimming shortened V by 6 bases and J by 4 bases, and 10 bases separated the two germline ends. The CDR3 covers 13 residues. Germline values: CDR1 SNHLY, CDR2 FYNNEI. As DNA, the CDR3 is TGTGCCAGCAGATCGGGACCAAATCAGCCCCAGCATTTT. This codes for CASRSGPNQPQHF. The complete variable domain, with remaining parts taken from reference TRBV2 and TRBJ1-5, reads EPEVTQTPSHQVTQMGQEVILRCVPISNHLYFYWYRQILGQKVEFLVSFYNNEISEKSEIFDDQFSVERPDGSNFTLKIRSTKLEDSAMYFCASRSGPNQPQHFGDGTRLSIL.